The clone carrying this TCR beta chain was seen at least ten times. Its antigen is undetermined. Arm-PCR with iRepertoire HTBI primers amplified the CDR3 regions for these TCR beta libraries. TCRdb reprocessed the multiplex PCR reads with MiXCR, giving one entry per CDR3 protein. The sample contains 400,000 to 500,000 distinct CDR3 sequences, less than 25% of which appear only once. Trimming shortened V by 8 bases and J by 0 bases, and 17 bases separated the two germline ends. The germline CDR1 and CDR2 sequences are MDHEN and SYDVKM. This CDR3 has 15 residues. This sample is drawn from a study of regulatory T cells in long-lasting Graves disease. Study-level points and caveats: Comparison showed that persistent patients shared more public clonotypes (about 2,800) than new patients (966). The sample size was small, and this may have reduced accuracy. For persistent Graves' patients, TCR diversity was lower than for newly diagnosed ones.

The time point: persistent/refractory GD, antithyroid drugs over 5 years with positive TRAb. Generation of the TCR library employed RNA extracted from PBMCs. The sequencing here drew on peripheral blood mononuclear cells (PBMCs), taken when the disease was refractory, from a patient treated with antithyroid drugs. The V call is TRBV28, the J call TRBJ2-7; possibly TRBD1 or TRBD2 for D (6 bases each). This receptor was identified in a female donor with Graves disease. CDR3 in DNA: TGTGCCAGCCATCCTGGGGGGCTCTTCTCCTACGAGCAGTACTTC. Its translation is CASHPGGLFSYEQYF.